This record concerns one T cell receptor beta chain sequence. Antigen: not known. Per germline, CDR1 SGHDT and CDR2 YYEEEE. The V segment lost 4 bases and the J segment 2 bases; nucleotides outside the gene matches: 2. The CDR3 loop spans 13 amino acids. These data belong to a study of CD8+CD57+ T cells in acquired aplastic anemia. About the study: On average, sorted CD4+ and CD8+ cells gave roughly 3 ug of DNA. There were roughly 11 million reads, on average, for CD4+ cells from healthy donors.

Genomic DNA provided the template from which TCR beta VDJ and CDR3 profiles were obtained. MiXCR was run by TCRdb on the reads, yielding one entry per CDR3 protein. The sample consists of around 230,000 distinct CDR3 sequences, 61% of them appearing once. Whole-study results and caveats: No significant difference in CD8+ Simpson's diversity was found between patients and controls. Common to patients and controls were around 30 CD8+ CDR3 sequences.

The chain joins TRBV5-6 to TRBJ2-5; 7 nucleotides agree with TRBD1. This receptor was identified in a human donor in good health. Sequencing input: sorted CD4+, CD8+, or CD8+CD57+ T cells (not recorded which) from PBMCs. CDR3 bases: TGTGCCAGCAGCCCGGGACAGCAAGAGACCCAGTACTTC. Amino acid sequence: CASSPGQQETQYF.